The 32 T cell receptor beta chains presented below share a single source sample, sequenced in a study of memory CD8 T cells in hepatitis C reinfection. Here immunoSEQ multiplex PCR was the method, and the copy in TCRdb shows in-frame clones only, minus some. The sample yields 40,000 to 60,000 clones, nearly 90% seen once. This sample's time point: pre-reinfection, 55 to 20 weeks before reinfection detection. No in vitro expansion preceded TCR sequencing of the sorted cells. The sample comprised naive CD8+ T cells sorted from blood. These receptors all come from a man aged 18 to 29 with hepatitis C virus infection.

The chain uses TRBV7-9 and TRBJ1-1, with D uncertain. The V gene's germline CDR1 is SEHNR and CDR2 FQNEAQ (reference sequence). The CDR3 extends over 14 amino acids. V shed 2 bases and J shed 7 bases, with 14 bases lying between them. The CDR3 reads CASSLSEGFNEAFF. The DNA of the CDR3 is TGTGCCAGCAGCTTATCCGAGGGTTTTAATGAAGCTTTCTTT.

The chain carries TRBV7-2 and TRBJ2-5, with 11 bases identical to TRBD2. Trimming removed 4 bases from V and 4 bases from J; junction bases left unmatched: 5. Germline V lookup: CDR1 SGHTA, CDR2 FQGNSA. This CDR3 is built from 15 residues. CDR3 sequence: CASSSGLAVGETQYF. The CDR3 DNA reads TGTGCCAGCAGCTCGGGACTAGCGGTTGGAGAGACCCAGTACTTC.

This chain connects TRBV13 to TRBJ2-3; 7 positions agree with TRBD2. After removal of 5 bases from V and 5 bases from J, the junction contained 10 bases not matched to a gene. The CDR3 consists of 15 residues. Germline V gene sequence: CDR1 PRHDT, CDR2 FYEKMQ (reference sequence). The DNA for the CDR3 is TGTGCCAGCAGCCGAAAGCTCCGGGGGGTAGATACGCAGTATTTT. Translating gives CASSRKLRGVDTQYF.

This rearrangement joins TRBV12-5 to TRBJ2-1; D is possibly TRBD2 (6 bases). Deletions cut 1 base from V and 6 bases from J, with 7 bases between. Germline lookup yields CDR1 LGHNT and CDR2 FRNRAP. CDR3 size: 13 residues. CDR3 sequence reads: CASGLELANEQFF. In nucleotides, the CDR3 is TGTGCTAGTGGTTTGGAACTAGCCAATGAGCAGTTCTTC.

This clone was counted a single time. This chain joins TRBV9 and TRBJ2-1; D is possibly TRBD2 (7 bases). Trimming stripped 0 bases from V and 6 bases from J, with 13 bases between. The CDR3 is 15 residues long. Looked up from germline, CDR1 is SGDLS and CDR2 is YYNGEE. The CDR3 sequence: CASSVGGGPLNEQFF. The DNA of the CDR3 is TGTGCCAGCAGCGTAGGGGGGGGCCCCCTCAATGAGCAGTTCTTC. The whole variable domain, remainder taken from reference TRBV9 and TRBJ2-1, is DSGVTQTPKHLITATGQRVTLRCSPRSGDLSVYWYQQSLDQGLQFLIQYYNGEERAKGNILERFSAQQFPDLHSELNLSSLELGDSALYFCASSVGGGPLNEQFFGPGTRLTVL.

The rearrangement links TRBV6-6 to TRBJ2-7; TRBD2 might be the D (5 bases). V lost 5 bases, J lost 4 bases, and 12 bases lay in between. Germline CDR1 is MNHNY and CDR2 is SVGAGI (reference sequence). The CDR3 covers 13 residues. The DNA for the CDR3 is TGTGCCAGCAGTAAAACCCCGGGGTACGAGCAGTACGTC. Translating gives CASSKTPGYEQYV.

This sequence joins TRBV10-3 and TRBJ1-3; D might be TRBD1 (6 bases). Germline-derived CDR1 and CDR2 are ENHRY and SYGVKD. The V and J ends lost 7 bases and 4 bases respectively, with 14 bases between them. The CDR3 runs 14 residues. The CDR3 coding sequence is TGTGCCATCACGGAAGGGACATACGGAAACACCATATATTTT. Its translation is CAITEGTYGNTIYF.

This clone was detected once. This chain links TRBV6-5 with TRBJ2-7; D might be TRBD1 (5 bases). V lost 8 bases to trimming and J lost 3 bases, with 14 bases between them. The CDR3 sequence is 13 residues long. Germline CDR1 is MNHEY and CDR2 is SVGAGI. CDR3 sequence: CASALRQGYEQYV. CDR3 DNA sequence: TGTGCCAGCGCCCTCCGGCAGGGCTACGAGCAGTACGTC.

As DNA, the CDR3 is TGTGCCAGCAGCTTAGGAGGGCACACCTACGAGCAGTACTTC. Its protein product is CASSLGGHTYEQYF. The genes are TRBV11-2 and TRBJ2-7, with D tentatively TRBD2 (5 bases). The germline CDR1 and CDR2 sequences are SGHAT and FQNNGV. V lost 1 base and J lost 2, with 9 bases in between. The CDR3 has 14 residues.

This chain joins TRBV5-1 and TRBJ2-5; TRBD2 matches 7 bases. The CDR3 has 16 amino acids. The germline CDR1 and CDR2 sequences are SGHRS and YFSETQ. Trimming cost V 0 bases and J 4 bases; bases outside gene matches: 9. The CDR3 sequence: CASSLALAGDGETQYF. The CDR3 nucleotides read TGCGCCAGCAGCTTGGCACTCGCGGGGGATGGAGAGACCCAGTACTTC. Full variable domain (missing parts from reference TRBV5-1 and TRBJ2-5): KAGVTQTPRYLIKTRGQQVTLSCSPISGHRSVSWYQQTPGQGLQFLFEYFSETQRNKGNFPGRFSGRQFSNSRSEMNVSTLELGDSALYLCASSLALAGDGETQYFGPGTRLLVL.

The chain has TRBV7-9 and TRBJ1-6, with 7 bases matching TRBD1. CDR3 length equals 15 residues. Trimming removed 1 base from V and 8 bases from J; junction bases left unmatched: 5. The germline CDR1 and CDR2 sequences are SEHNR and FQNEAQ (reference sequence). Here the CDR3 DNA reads TGTGCCAGCAGCTTAGAGGGCAGGGGGTATTCACCCCTCCACTTT. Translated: CASSLEGRGYSPLHF.

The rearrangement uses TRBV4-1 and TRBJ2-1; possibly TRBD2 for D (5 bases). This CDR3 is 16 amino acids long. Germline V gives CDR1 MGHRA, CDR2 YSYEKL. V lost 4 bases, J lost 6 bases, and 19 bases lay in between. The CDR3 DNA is TGCGCCAGCAGCCGCGGCGAGGGAGAAAGTTCCAATGAGCAGTTCTTC. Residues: CASSRGEGESSNEQFF.

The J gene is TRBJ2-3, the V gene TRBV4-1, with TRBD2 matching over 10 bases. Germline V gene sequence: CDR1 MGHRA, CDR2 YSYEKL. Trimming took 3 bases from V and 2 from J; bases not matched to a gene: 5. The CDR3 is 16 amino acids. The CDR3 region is CASSQPAGGPTDTQYF. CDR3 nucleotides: TGCGCCAGCAGCCAGCCAGCGGGGGGGCCCACAGATACGCAGTATTTT.

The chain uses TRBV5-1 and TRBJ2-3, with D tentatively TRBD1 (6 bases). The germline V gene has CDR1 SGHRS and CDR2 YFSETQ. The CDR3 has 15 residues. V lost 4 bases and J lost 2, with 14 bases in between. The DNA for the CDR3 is TGCGCCAGCAGCGGAGGACAGATAATCACAGATACGCAGTATTTT. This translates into CASSGGQIITDTQYF.

This chain's CDR3 is CSVRGNEKLFF. The CDR3 DNA is TGCAGCGTTCGAGGTAATGAAAAACTGTTTTTT. The chain employs TRBV29-1 and TRBJ1-4; D remains unclear. This CDR3 has 11 amino acids. Germline CDR1 reads SQVTM; CDR2 reads ANQGSEA. V shed 5 bases and J shed 4 bases, with 5 bases lying between them.

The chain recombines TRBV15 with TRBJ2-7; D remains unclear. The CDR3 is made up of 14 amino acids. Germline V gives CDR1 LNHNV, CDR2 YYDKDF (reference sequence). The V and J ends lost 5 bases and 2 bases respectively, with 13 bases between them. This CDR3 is CATSVVADPYEQYV. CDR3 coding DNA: TGTGCCACCAGCGTAGTAGCTGATCCCTACGAGCAGTACGTC.

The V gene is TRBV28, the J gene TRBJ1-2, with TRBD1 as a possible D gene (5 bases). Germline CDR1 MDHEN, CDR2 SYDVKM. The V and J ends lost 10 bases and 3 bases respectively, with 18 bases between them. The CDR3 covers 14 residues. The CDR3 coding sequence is TGTGCCATCACTCCAATCACAGGTGACTATGGCTACACCTTC. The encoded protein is CAITPITGDYGYTF.

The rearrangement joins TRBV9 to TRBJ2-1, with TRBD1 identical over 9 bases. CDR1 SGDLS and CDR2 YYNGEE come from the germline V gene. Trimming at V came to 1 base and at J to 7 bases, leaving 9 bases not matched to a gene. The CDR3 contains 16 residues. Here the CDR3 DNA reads TGTGCCAGCAGCGTAAAGGGACAGGGTAATGGGAATGAGCAGTTCTTC. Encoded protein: CASSVKGQGNGNEQFF.

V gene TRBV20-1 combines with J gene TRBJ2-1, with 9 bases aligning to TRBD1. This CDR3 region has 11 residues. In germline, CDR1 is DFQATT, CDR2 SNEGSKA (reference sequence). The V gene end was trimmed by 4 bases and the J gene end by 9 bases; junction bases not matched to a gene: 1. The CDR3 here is CSAMTGGEQFF. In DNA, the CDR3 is TGCAGTGCTATGACAGGGGGTGAGCAGTTCTTC.

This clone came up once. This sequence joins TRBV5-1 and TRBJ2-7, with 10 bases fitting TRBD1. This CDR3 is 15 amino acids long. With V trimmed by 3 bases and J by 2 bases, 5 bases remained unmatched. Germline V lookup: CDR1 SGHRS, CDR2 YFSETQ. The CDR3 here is CASSSDRGTAYEQYV. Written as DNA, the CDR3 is TGCGCCAGCAGCTCGGACAGGGGGACAGCCTACGAGCAGTACGTC.

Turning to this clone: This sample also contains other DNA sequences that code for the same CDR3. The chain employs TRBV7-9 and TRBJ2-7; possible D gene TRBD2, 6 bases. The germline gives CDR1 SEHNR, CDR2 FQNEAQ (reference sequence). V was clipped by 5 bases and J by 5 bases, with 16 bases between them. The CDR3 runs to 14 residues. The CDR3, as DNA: TGTGCCAGCAGCCTAGACGGGGGTATCAACGAGCAGTACTTC. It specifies CASSLDGGINEQYF.

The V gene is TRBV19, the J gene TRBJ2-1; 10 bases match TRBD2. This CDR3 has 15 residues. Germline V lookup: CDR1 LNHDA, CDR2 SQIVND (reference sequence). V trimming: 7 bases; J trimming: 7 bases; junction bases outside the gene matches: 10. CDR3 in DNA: TGTGCCAGTACCCCAACCCAACTAGCGGGGAATGAGCAGTTCTTC. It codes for CASTPTQLAGNEQFF.

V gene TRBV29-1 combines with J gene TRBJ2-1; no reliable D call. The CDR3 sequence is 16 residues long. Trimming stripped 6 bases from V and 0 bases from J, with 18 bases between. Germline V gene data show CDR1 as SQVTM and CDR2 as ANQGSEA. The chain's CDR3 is CSVRALALHSYNEQFF. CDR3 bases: TGCAGCGTCCGAGCCTTAGCTCTGCACTCCTACAATGAGCAGTTCTTC.

CDR3: CASSLSSGGAYNEQFF. CDR3 in DNA: TGTGCCAGCAGTTTATCGAGCGGGGGTGCCTACAATGAGCAGTTCTTC. The chain employs TRBV27 and TRBJ2-1; 8 nucleotides agree with TRBD2. After removal of 0 bases from V and 2 bases from J, the junction contained 3 bases not matched to a gene. The CDR3 contains 16 residues. Germline CDR1 reads MNHEY; CDR2 reads SMNVEV (reference sequence).

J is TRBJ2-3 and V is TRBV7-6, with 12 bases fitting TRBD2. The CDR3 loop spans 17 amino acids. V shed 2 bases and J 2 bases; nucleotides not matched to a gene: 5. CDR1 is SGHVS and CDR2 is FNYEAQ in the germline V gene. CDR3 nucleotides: TGTGCCAGCAGCTTACATCCTAGCGGGGGGGACACAGATACGCAGTATTTT. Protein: CASSLHPSGGDTDTQYF.

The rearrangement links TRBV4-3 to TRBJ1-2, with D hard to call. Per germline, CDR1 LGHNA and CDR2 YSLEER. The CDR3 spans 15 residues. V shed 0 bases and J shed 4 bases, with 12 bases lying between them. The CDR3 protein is CASSQDRGSGYGYTF. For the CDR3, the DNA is TGCGCCAGCAGCCAAGATCGGGGATCCGGCTATGGCTACACCTTC.

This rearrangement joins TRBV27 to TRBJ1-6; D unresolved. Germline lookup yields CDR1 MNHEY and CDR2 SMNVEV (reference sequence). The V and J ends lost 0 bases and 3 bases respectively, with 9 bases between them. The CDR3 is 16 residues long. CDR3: CASSLSGRGYNSPLHF. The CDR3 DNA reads TGTGCCAGCAGTTTATCGGGGAGAGGCTATAATTCACCCCTCCACTTT.

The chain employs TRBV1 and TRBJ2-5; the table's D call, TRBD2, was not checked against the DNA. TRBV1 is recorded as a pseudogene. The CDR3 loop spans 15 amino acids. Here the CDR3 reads CTSQPLAGVRETQYF. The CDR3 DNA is TGCACCAGCCAGCCCTTAGCGGGAGTTAGGGAGACCCAGTACTTC.

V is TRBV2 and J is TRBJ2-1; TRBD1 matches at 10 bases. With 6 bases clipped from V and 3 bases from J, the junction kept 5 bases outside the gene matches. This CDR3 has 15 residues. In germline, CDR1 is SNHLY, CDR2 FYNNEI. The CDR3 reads CASSEGQGIYNEQFF. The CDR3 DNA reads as TGTGCCAGCAGCGAGGGACAGGGGATCTACAATGAGCAGTTCTTC.

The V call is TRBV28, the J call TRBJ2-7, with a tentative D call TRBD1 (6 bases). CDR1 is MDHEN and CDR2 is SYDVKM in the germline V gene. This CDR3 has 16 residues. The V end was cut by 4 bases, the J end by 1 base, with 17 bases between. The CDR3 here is CASSSYRAEVSYEQYF. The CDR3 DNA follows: TGTGCCAGCAGTTCCTACAGGGCGGAGGTGTCCTACGAGCAGTACTTC.

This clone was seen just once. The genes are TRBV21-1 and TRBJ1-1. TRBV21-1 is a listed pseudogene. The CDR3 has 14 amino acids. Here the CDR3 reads CASSKERKNTEAFF. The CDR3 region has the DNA TGTGCCAGCAGCAAAGAGAGGAAGAACACTGAAGCTTTCTTT.

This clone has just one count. The CDR3 DNA is TGTGCCAGTAGTCTAAGCGGCACCGGGGAGCTGTTTTTT. Translating gives CASSLSGTGELFF. The chain has TRBV19 and TRBJ2-2, with D possibly matching TRBD2 (5 bases). V lost 5 bases to trimming and J lost 4 bases, with 8 bases between them. Per germline, CDR1 LNHDA and CDR2 SQIVND (reference sequence). The CDR3 covers 13 residues.